What follows is one T cell receptor beta chain and its context. These data originate in a study of blood T cell repertoires in COVID-19. Across the study: Spain, Italy and the United States supplied samples that represented acute and convalescent COVID-19. PBMCs, B-cell-depleted T cells, or T cells provided the cDNA or gDNA that made up the material.

In the authors' workflow: Amplifying reference gene primers gave estimates of nucleated cell counts. Here immunoSEQ multiplex PCR was the method, and the copy in TCRdb shows in-frame clones only, minus some. That table gives V, J and clone size, and the DNA gave D and trimming. Of some 180,000 clones detected, 70% to 90% appear once; the ten largest clones hold approximately 6%. This clonotype was sampled from a middle-aged man with active or convalescent COVID-19. The sequenced sample consisted of peripheral blood.

Here the CDR3 reads CASSPVAGNTEAFF. CDR3 coding DNA: TGCGCCAGCAGCCCGGTGGCAGGGAACACTGAAGCTTTCTTT. The chain couples TRBV5-1 to TRBJ1-1; no clear D gene. Germline V gene sequence: CDR1 SGHRS, CDR2 YFSETQ. The V end was cut by 4 bases, the J end by 1 base, with 11 bases between. The CDR3 totals 14 residues. The whole variable domain, filled in from reference TRBV5-1 and TRBJ1-1, reads KAGVTQTPRYLIKTRGQQVTLSCSPISGHRSVSWYQQTPGQGLQFLFEYFSETQRNKGNFPGRFSGRQFSNSRSEMNVSTLELGDSALYLCASSPVAGNTEAFFGQGTRLTVV.